This T cell receptor (gamma chain) was captured by sequencing in a study of Vδ1+ human thymocytes. Study-wide results and caveats: In the thymus, TRG and TRD repertoires looked highly polyclonal with Gaussian CDR3 lengths.

RNA was extracted from the cells and then reverse transcribed. Pooled V-gene forward primers with one constant-region reverse primer generated the CDR3 amplicons by multiplex PCR. TCRdb re-called the multiplex PCR reads via CATT. The profile covers about 36,000 gamma-chain clones, with around 20% appearing a single time and 1.5% to 2% taken by the ten largest. The CDR3 loop spans 15 amino acids. The trim removed 3 bases at V and 6 bases at J, leaving 10 bases unmatched. CDR1 and CDR2 (germline): VENAVY, YDSYNSRV. Concerning this clone itself: Its target is unknown.

Material for sequencing was Vdelta1+ gamma-delta thymocytes from the thymus. Documented subset: FACS-sorted CD3+ TCRalphabeta- TCRVdelta1+ TCRVdelta2- thymocytes. V and J are TRGV8 and TRGJP2. The TCR comes from a girl in the first two years of life who had congenital heart surgery. CDR3 bases: TGTGCCACCTGGGATGGGGGAGGGGGTGATTGGATCAAGACGTTT. Its translation is CATWDGGGGDWIKTF.